This T cell receptor (beta chain) is from a study of cytomegalovirus exposure and HLA in healthy donors (dated by TCRdb to 2016 to 2017). General notes on the study: An earlier analysis of approximately 640 of the donors reported approximately 290 Gb of sequence data and around 110 million unique TCR beta sequences from about 200 million T cells. The study profiled the T cell repertoires of 550 to 700 subjects by immunosequencing and related them to cytomegalovirus serostatus. An earlier analysis of approximately 500 of the donors applied high-throughput TCR beta sequencing to assess whether each TCR beta V gene segment acted as functional or pseudogenic. In addition to the first cohort of 650 to 800 subjects, a separate validation cohort of approximately 130 different subjects was used. The genetic ancestry cluster associated with self-reported Caucasian donors included 81% of the 398 genotyped donors. On average, 235,054 unique TCR beta nucleotide sequences were sequenced per donor among some 420 genotyped donors of the cohort, with 15% to 20% of those sequences being non-productive. Rather than using new phenotypic data, the later analysis identified candidate immune exposures from TCR beta sequences and from how often those sequences occurred across donors. In a later genetic analysis, genome-wide SNP genotypes for 398 of the 666 donors were used, and that subset was treated as a discovery cohort. Every discovery cohort repertoire had been produced on one sequencing platform. The number of donors typed differed by locus, with 629-630 for A, B, C, DRB1 and DQB1, 522 for DQA1, over 600 for DPA1, and approximately 470 for DPB1. Donor age, sex, ethnicity and CMV serostatus were compiled together with the repertoire data. A later analysis re-examined previously published TCR beta repertoires from several hundred donors and added high-resolution HLA genotyping to investigate patterns of TCR occurrence. To predict cytomegalovirus infection status, the study combined high-throughput TCR immunosequencing, statistical association of individual TCRs with disease status, and machine learning. Around 330 gigabases of sequencing data and around 88 million unique TCR sequences made up an early release that covered fewer than 650 HLA-typed donors. HLA typing included class I and class II loci at four-digit resolution. Because of strong linkage in the cohort, a few DR-DQ haplotypes were treated as single units for association and clustering. The study aimed to test whether signatures of past pathogen exposure could be identified by cataloging public T cell receptors.

The library was produced with the immunoSEQ multiplex PCR assay. For the multiplex PCR, a mixture combining 60 forward primers for TCR Vbeta segments and 13 reverse primers for TCR Jbeta segments was used. The CDR3 region of rearranged TCR beta genes was amplified from genomic DNA by a multiplex PCR assay. The amplified TCR beta libraries were sequenced on the Illumina HiSeq System as 87-base-pair reads. Per the original workflow: A later analysis tallied some 79 million unique TCR beta chains across the 650 to 750 repertoires, and 10 million to 11 million of those chains were shared by two or more donors. Raw reads were error-corrected and collapsed into unique sequences with a nearest-neighbor algorithm that merged closely related sequences to remove PCR and sequencing errors. CDR3 sequences were aligned to IMGT reference sequences to assign V, D and J gene segments. For a sequence to be retained, a match of at least six nucleotides to both a V gene segment and a J gene segment was required. A rearrangement counted as productive if the CDR3 had no stop codons and remained in frame with V and J, and every other rearrangement counted as non-productive. Following IMGT convention, CDR3 was defined as the stretch from the second conserved V-encoded cysteine up to the conserved J-encoded phenylalanine. In an earlier analysis of 550 to 650 of the donors, sequences lacking an unambiguous match to a single V gene segment were excluded. In an earlier analysis of approximately 560 of the donors, a V segment was called functional when productive rearrangements were above 56.7%, and segregating when the standard deviation between donors exceeded 5%. A statistical classification framework was built to diagnose cytomegalovirus status from the catalog of TCR beta chain sequences. A later analysis assigned V and J genes by comparing TCR nucleotide sequences with IMGT/GENE-DB human TR gene sequences. A later analysis assigned CDR3 sequences and most-parsimonious VDJ recombination scenarios with the TCRdist pipeline. A later analysis defined each TCR beta chain by its CDR3 amino acid sequence plus V-gene family, and excluded reads lacking a unique V-gene family. A later analysis removed 592 highly shared, low-generation-probability nucleotide sequences to deal with suspected cross-contamination and a sequencing artifact. In a later analysis, a clonal expansion index for each public chain was calculated from normalized within-repertoire ranks of inferred template counts. Generation probabilities in a later analysis came from a VDJ recombination model fitted to out-of-frame rearrangements, and those results were checked against IGoR. A later analysis scored TCR-TCR, TCR-HLA and TCR-CMV co-occurrence with hypergeometric tests, applying a repertoire-size bias correction to TCR pairs. In a later analysis, false discovery rates were estimated by permuting HLA or CMV assignments 20 times. A later analysis grouped co-occurring TCRs with DBSCAN, adding TCRdist sequence similarity when clustering within HLA-allele-positive subsets. For co-occurrence clustering, repertoires with fewer than 30,000 or more than 120,000 public chains were excluded, along with a handful of repertoires with anomalous nucleotide sharing. The table comes from immuneACCESS by way of TCRdb, which keeps in-frame sequences with V and J called. Part of the clones is missing from these tables; in studies checked, under half for an unresolved V gene and the rest for unknown reasons. V and J calls and clone size are those listed in that table; D and trimming were worked out from the DNA. The table for this sample lists around 130,000 clones; 84% of them were counted only once. The top ten hold approximately 3.1% of the sample.

The cysteine opens and the phenylalanine closes a CDR3 of 15 amino acids. The entry retains the CDR3 DNA only, 45 bases that are in frame from base 1. For this chain, trimming is 2 bases at the V end and 6 bases at the J end, and the number of junction bases without a gene match is 6. CDR1 and CDR2 are drawn from the germline V gene: SGDLS, YYNGEE. The cohort comprised hundreds of healthy bone marrow donors. At the time of sampling, all cohort members were nominally healthy, though unrecorded immune exposures were likely present. The donor tested CMV seropositive, placing the donor among the 290 or so seropositive members of the cohort. Each donor provided a peripheral blood sample, and peripheral blood mononuclear cells were used for TCR beta sequencing. Genomic DNA extraction from the blood cell samples was performed with the Qiagen DNeasy Blood Extraction Kit. This clone was detected once. No cognate antigen has been identified for it. There are no base qualities to consult, and no much larger clone falls within one base.

What the work shows at the level of the full study, not this receptor alone: V-gene and J-gene trimming of TCR beta chains was associated with a missense DCLRE1C variant in a later genetic analysis, and the association was replicated in an independent cohort. A further reported finding was that TCR beta sequences accurately predicted the HLA-A and HLA-B alleles for most subjects in the first cohort. Linkage disequilibrium might explain the correlated functional status among segregating V segments, but an unknown experimental factor could not be ruled out. In a later analysis, several top co-occurrence clusters were reported to appear linked to parvovirus B19, influenza, CMV and Epstein-Barr virus. The only immune exposure information available for the cohort was CMV serostatus. Because counts were too low, approximately 15 rarely observed V segments, including chromosome 9 orphons, were excluded from the earlier analysis of roughly 580 of the donors. Presence/absence analyses assumed roughly uniform sequencing depth across donors, an assumption that may not hold. The authors suggested that the approach could potentially be extended to other disease states and immunological phenotypes. According to a later analysis, most CMV-associated TCR beta chains appeared to be HLA-restricted, and the HLA associations seemed to be driven largely by CMV exposure. Some IMGT-functional V segments, including TRBV6-2 and TRBV6-3, could not be told apart with the 87-base-pair reads, so those segments were excluded. The classifier was reported to diagnose cytomegalovirus status with high specificity and sensitivity in both the original cohort and the validation cohort. In a later genetic analysis, fewer N-insertions in productive TCRs were reported among donors in an Asian-associated ancestry cluster than the roughly 670-donor mean. Three of the identified cytomegalovirus-associated TCR beta chains were confirmed in vitro to be specific for cytomegalovirus antigens. The study listed 150 to 200 TCR beta chains as associated with cytomegalovirus. Across donors, most TCR sequences were observed very rarely, whereas some public TCRs were present in many individuals. In this cohort, only TCR beta chains were sequenced, and detectable features were limited by the absence of alpha or paired-chain data. In a later analysis, HLA-associated TCR beta chains showed more clonal expansion and lower generation probabilities than non-associated chains that were equally common. Because HLA typing was unavailable for some donors at each locus, only the typed subset was used in association tests. In an earlier analysis of around 600 of the donors, most TCR beta V segments were observed in productive rearrangements about 87% or about 30% of the time, broadly matching IMGT annotations. When HLA alleles, especially DR and DQ, strongly co-occurred, attributing TCR associations to individual alleles was difficult. A later analysis found that TCR association rates varied across HLA loci, with DRB1 alleles showing the most associated TCRs and HLA-C alleles the fewest. A group of highly shared sequence variants was considered likely to be a technical artifact of the sequencing pipeline. Specific HLA alleles were associated with roughly 17,000 TCR beta sequences at a false discovery rate of 0.05 in a later analysis.

This sequence was found in a woman in her late teens or twenties in good health and CMV-seropositive. Input material: PBMCs. The chain joins TRBV9 to TRBJ2-4; 9 junctional bases match TRBD2. The nucleotide sequence is TGTGCCAGCAGCGTTGAAGCGGGGGGCGCAAACATTCAGTACTTC. The resulting protein is CASSVEAGGANIQYF.